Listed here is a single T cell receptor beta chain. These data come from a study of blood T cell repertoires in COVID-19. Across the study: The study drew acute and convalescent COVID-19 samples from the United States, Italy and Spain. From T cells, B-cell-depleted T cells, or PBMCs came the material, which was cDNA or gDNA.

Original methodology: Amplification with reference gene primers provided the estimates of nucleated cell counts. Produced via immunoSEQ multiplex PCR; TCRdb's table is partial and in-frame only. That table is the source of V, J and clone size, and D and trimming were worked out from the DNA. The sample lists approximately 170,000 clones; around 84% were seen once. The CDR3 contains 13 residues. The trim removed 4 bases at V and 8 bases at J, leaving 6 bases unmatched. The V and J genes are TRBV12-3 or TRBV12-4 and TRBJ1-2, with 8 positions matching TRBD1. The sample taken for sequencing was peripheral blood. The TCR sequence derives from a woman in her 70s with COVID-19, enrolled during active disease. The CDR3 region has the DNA TGTGCCAGCAGTTCCAGCGACAGGGGCGGCTACACCTTC. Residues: CASSSSDRGGYTF.